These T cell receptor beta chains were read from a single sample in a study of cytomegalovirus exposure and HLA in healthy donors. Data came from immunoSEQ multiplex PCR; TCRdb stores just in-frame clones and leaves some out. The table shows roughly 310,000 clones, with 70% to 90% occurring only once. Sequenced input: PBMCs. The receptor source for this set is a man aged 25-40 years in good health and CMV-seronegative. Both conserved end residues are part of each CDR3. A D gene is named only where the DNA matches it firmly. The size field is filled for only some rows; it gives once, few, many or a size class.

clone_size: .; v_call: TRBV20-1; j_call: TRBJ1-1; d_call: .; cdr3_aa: CSASRNTEAFF; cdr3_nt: TGCAGTGCTAGCAGAAACACTGAAGCTTTCTTT
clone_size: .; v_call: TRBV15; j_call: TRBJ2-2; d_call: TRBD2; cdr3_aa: CATSRGRLRLAANTGELFF; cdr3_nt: TGTGCCACCAGCAGGGGACGACTTAGACTAGCGGCGAACACCGGGGAGCTGTTTTTT
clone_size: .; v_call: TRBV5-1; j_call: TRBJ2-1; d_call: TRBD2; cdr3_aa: CASSLAAAGGSGEQFF; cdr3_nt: TGCGCCAGCAGCTTGGCCGCAGCGGGGGGATCGGGTGAGCAGTTCTTC
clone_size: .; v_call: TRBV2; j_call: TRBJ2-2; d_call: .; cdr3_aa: CAGGKNTGELFF; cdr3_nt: TGTGCGGGGGGTAAGAACACCGGGGAGCTGTTTTTT
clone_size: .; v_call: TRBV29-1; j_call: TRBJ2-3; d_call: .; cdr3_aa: CSVEGPRDTQYF; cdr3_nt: TGCAGCGTTGAAGGTCCCCGGGATACGCAGTATTTT
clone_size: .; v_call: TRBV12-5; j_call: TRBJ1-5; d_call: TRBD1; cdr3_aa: CASALGQGAMHQPQHF; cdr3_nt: TGTGCTAGTGCCCTGGGACAGGGGGCGATGCATCAGCCCCAGCATTTT
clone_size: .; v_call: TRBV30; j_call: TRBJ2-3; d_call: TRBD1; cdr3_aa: CAWAPGQGSTDTQYF; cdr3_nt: TGTGCCTGGGCTCCGGGACAGGGAAGCACAGATACGCAGTATTTT
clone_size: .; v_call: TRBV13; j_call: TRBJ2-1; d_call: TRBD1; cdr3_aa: CASSLGQGNEQFF; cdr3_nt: TGTGCCAGCAGCTTGGGACAGGGCAATGAGCAGTTCTTC
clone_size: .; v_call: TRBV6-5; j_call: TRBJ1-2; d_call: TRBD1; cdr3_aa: CASRQTGARYGYTF; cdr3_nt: TGTGCCAGCAGACAAACAGGGGCCCGCTATGGCTACACCTTC
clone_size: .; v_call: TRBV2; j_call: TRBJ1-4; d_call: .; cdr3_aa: CATTGLANEKLFF; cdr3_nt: TGTGCCACTACAGGGCTTGCTAATGAAAAACTGTTTTTT
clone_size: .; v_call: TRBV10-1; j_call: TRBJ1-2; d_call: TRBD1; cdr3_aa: CASSPGGNYGYTF; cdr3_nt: TGCGCCAGCAGTCCAGGGGGCAACTATGGCTACACCTTC
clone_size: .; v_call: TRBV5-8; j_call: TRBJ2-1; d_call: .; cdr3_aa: CASSLVAAYNEQFF; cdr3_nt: TGTGCCAGCAGCTTGGTGGCCGCCTACAATGAGCAGTTCTTC
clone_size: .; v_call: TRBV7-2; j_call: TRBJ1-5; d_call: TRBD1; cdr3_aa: CASSRQQGANQPQHF; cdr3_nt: TGTGCCAGCAGCCGACAACAGGGGGCCAATCAGCCCCAGCATTTT
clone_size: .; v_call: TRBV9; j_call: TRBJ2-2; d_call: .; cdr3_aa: CASSVSQALPPELFF; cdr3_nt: TGTGCCAGCAGCGTTTCTCAGGCCCTCCCACCAGAGCTGTTTTTT
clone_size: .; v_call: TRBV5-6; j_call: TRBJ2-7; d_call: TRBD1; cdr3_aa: CASSFDRGYEQYF; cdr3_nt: TGTGCCAGCAGCTTTGACAGGGGCTACGAGCAGTACTTC
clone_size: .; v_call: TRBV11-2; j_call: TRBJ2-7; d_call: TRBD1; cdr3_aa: CASSHWDSPYEQYF; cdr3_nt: TGTGCCAGCAGCCATTGGGACAGCCCCTACGAGCAGTACTTC
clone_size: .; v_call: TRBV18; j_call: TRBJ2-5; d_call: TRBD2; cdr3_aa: CATALAGVQETQYF; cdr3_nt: TGTGCCACCGCACTAGCGGGGGTTCAAGAGACCCAGTACTTC
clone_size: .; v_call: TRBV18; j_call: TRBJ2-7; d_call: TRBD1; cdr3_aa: CASSLSTGVSYEQYF; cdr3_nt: TGTGCCAGCTCACTCTCGACAGGGGTCTCCTACGAGCAGTACTTC
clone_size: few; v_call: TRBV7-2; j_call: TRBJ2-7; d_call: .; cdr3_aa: CASSLARYEQYF; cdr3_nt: TGTGCCAGCAGCTTAGCGCGGTACGAGCAGTACTTC